Listed here is a single T cell receptor beta chain. Authors' analysis steps: Estimation of nucleated cell counts was performed using reference gene primer amplification. The protocol was immunoSEQ multiplex PCR, while the TCRdb copy is restricted to in-frame clones and leaves out a portion. The V and J calls and clone size are taken from that table; D and trimming were inferred from the DNA. The sample includes a few hundred thousand clones, around 84% of them seen just once. Germline CDR1 reads MDHEN; CDR2 reads SYDVKM. This CDR3 comprises 12 residues. Trimming shortened V by 3 bases and J by 8 bases, and 10 bases separated the two germline ends. The source of the sample is a study of blood T cell repertoires in COVID-19. About the research overall: The origin of the acute and convalescent COVID-19 samples was the United States, Italy and Spain. Sources were T cells, B-cell-depleted T cells, or PBMCs; the material itself was cDNA or gDNA.

Sequenced input: peripheral blood. The origin of this receptor is a woman aged 35 to 49 who had recovered from COVID-19. The V gene is TRBV28, the J gene TRBJ2-5; weak D call: TRBD2 (5 bases). In DNA form, the CDR3 reads TGTGCCAGCAGTTTGTCCGGGGTTACCCAGTACTTC. It translates to CASSLSGVTQYF.